This is a list of T cell receptor beta chains from one sample in a study of cytomegalovirus exposure and HLA in healthy donors. Here immunoSEQ multiplex PCR was the method, and the copy in TCRdb shows in-frame clones only, minus some. The repertoire holds some 150,000 clones, around 80% seen once, with 3.5% to 5.5% in the top ten. The sample was PBMCs. The receptors were gathered from a middle-aged man in good health and CMV-seronegative. CDR3s leave out the opening cysteine and the closing phenylalanine or tryptophan. Each record gives: V gene, clone size, CDR3 length, CDR3 protein. Expanded clones get a size class; other rows say once, few or many, or leave the size out.

>TRBV13|NA|12
ASSFRGGLETQY
>TRBV7-8|NA|15
ASSLGQGFSSGNTIY
>TRBV7-9|NA|13
ASSLVQGAYNEQF
>TRBV6-1|few|12
ASNTGGIYNEQF
>TRBV14|NA|13
ASTPTGGKSHEAF
>TRBV10-3|NA|12
AISQGARIDEQF
>TRBV7-9|NA|12
ASSPRGRGDTQY
>TRBV6-5|NA|14
ASSYSASSSYNEQF
>TRBV11-2|few|13
ASSLDPGAQETQY
>TRBV9|NA|12
ASSVDPTQETQY
>TRBV9|NA|12
ASSAGGATFVAF
>TRBV13|NA|12
ASSSLPRSDTQY